Below, 25 T cell receptor beta chains from the same sample are listed, as sequenced in a study of vaccination effects on CD4 cells after COVID-19. After expansion with viral peptide pools in the ViraFEST assay, antigen-specific CD4+ T cells were sequenced. Cultured cells yielded isolated CD4+ T cells after 10 to 11 days. Participants each got two BNT162b2 or mRNA-1273 vaccine doses. The repertoire was sequenced with immunoSEQ multiplex PCR; TCRdb's copy has only in-frame clones and lacks some. The sample consists of roughly 70,000 clones, approximately 76% of them appearing once. These receptors are not linked to any known antigen. The specimen comprised CD4+ T cells from PBMCs cultured with HCoV-OC43 spike peptides, sampled after COVID-19 vaccination. Indicated subset: HCoV-OC43 spike overlapping peptide pool stimulation. The source of these receptors is a human donor who received a COVID-19 vaccine.

This clone was seen more than once but under ten times. The chain couples TRBV7-9 to TRBJ1-1; D gene unclear. Germline values: CDR1 SEHNR, CDR2 FQNEAQ (reference sequence). CDR3 size: 13 residues. The V gene lost 2 bases and the J gene lost 3 bases, with 7 bases spanning the gap. The DNA of the CDR3 is TGTGCCAGCAGCTTAAACGGTGACACTGAAGCTTTCTTT. It is translated as CASSLNGDTEAFF.

CDR3 sequence (DNA): TGTGCCAGCTCTTTGACAGGCGCCTGGAACACTGAAGCTTTCTTT. It codes for CASSLTGAWNTEAFF. V and J are TRBV19 and TRBJ1-1, with D possibly TRBD1 on 6 matching bases. Germline V CDR1 and CDR2: LNHDA, SQIVND (reference sequence). Trimming cost V 9 bases and J 1 base, with 18 bases left between them. This CDR3 has 15 residues.

CDR3 bases: TGTGCCACCAGTGACCTAACCACAGAGACCCAGTACTTC. It translates to CATSDLTTETQYF. This chain uses TRBV24-1 with TRBJ2-5, with no clear D. This CDR3 spans 13 amino acids. V lost 4 bases to trimming and J lost 4 bases, with 9 bases between them. Germline CDR1 reads KGHDR; CDR2 reads SFDVKD.

This clone was recorded a few times. The rearrangement joins TRBV4-3 to TRBJ1-2; D call uncertain. Trimming left V 3 bases short and J 4 bases short, with 15 bases between. The CDR3 runs 15 residues. Germline V lookup: CDR1 LGHNA, CDR2 YSLEER. The DNA of the CDR3 is TGCGCCAGCAGCCAGCAGGCCCAGGACTCCTATGGCTACACCTTC. Protein product: CASSQQAQDSYGYTF.

This clone was counted a single time. The gene calls are TRBV6-5 and TRBJ2-1; 9 bases are a match to TRBD2. J gave up 7 bases and V 7 bases, and 5 bases lay outside the gene matches. Germline assignment: CDR1 MNHEY and CDR2 SVGAGI. The CDR3 covers 13 residues. CDR3: CASTRLAGNEQFF. CDR3 DNA: TGTGCCAGCACTCGCCTAGCGGGGAATGAGCAGTTCTTC.

This clone was picked up a small number of times. This chain's CDR3 is CASSPTGKRGYTF. CDR3 sequence (DNA): TGTGCCAGCTCACCAACCGGGAAAAGAGGCTACACCTTC. The rearrangement links TRBV18 to TRBJ1-2; no firm D call. V was clipped by 2 bases and J by 8 bases, with 12 bases between them. Germline lookup yields CDR1 KGHSH and CDR2 LQKENI. The CDR3 is made up of 13 amino acids.

This chain connects TRBV5-1 to TRBJ2-7, with D perhaps matching TRBD2 (6 bases). V was cut by 3 bases and J by 9 bases, with 10 bases left in between. CDR1 is SGHRS, CDR2 YFSETQ, per germline. This CDR3 region has 11 residues. The CDR3 bases are TGCGCCAGCAGCTCGGGGAGGTGGCAGTACGTC. Its translation is CASSSGRWQYV.

The CDR3 nucleotides are TGTGCCCCCGACGGACTCTATAATTCACCCCTCCACTTT. Translation: CAPDGLYNSPLHF. The rearrangement links TRBV10-3 to TRBJ1-6, with no clear D. CDR1 is ENHRY, CDR2 SYGVKD, per germline. V was cut by 11 bases and J by 3 bases, with 11 bases left in between. The length of the CDR3 is 13 residues.

The chain has TRBV7-8 and TRBJ1-1, with D possibly TRBD1 on 5 matching bases. Germline CDR1 and CDR2: SGHVS and FQNEAQ. V gave up 4 bases and J gave up 3 bases, with 15 bases separating them. The CDR3 is made up of 15 amino acids. The CDR3 DNA sequence: TGTGCCAGCAGCTCGCAAAGAGTAGGGGACACTGAAGCTTTCTTT. Protein product: CASSSQRVGDTEAFF. The complete variable domain, with remaining parts taken from reference TRBV7-8 and TRBJ1-1, reads GAGVSQSPRYKVAKRGQDVALRCDPISGHVSLFWYQQALGQGPEFLTYFQNEAQLDKSGLPSDRFFAERPEGSVSTLKIQRTQQEDSAVYLCASSSQRVGDTEAFFGQGTRLTVV.

V is TRBV3-1 (or the pseudogene TRBV3-2) and J is TRBJ2-1; 15 bases agree with TRBD2. Germline loops: CDR1 LGHDT, CDR2 YNNKEL (reference sequence). The CDR3 totals 19 residues. Losses at the gene ends were 3 bases for V and 0 bases for J; bases not matched to a gene: 6. In DNA, the CDR3 is TGTGCCAGCAGCCACGGACTAGCGGGGGGGCCCAACTCCTACAATGAGCAGTTCTTC. It specifies CASSHGLAGGPNSYNEQFF.

This clone was observed a few times. The V and J genes are TRBV24-1 and TRBJ2-1; D might be TRBD2 (6 bases). V was trimmed by 3 bases and J by 10 bases, leaving 18 bases between them. Looked up from germline, CDR1 is KGHDR and CDR2 is SFDVKD. The CDR3 runs to 15 residues. CDR3 nucleotides: TGTGCCACCAGTGATCCGGCGGGGACCGTCTCGGAGCAGTTCTTC. Its translation: CATSDPAGTVSEQFF.

This chain connects TRBV2 to TRBJ1-1; D is undetermined. The CDR3 length is 13 residues. Trimming shortened V by 3 bases and J by 2 bases, and 7 bases separated the two germline ends. Germline loops: CDR1 SNHLY, CDR2 FYNNEI. The DNA of the CDR3 is TGTGCCAGCAGTGATCGCATAAACACTGAAGCTTTCTTT. Protein product: CASSDRINTEAFF.

This chain joins TRBV9 and TRBJ1-4; D is unresolved. The CDR3 is 15 residues long. Germline CDR1 reads SGDLS; CDR2 reads YYNGEE. The germline V and J ends were trimmed by 4 bases and 0 bases, with 10 bases remaining between them. The CDR3 coding sequence is TGTGCCAGCAGCACCGGACGGGCAACTAATGAAAAACTGTTTTTT. Translation: CASSTGRATNEKLFF.

This chain links TRBV6-2 or TRBV6-3 with TRBJ2-7; 7 bases agree with TRBD2. Germline CDR1 MNHEY, CDR2 SVGEGT. The CDR3 runs 17 residues. J was trimmed by 5 bases and V by 0 bases; bases with no gene match: 13. The CDR3 bases are TGTGCCAGCAGTTACTCCAGGGTGGGGAGGGGAGAAAACGAGCAGTACGTC. It specifies CASSYSRVGRGENEQYV.

This clone was seen only once. This chain links TRBV18 with TRBJ2-5, with a weak D call TRBD1 (5 bases). CDR3 length equals 13 residues. Looked up from germline, CDR1 is KGHSH and CDR2 is LQKENI. Trimming removed 6 bases from V and 0 bases from J, with 8 bases in between. The CDR3 here is CASSSGHQETQYF. CDR3 nucleotide sequence: TGTGCCAGCTCGTCAGGGCACCAAGAGACCCAGTACTTC.

This chain connects TRBV9 to TRBJ1-1; 7 bases align to TRBD1. The germline CDR1 and CDR2 sequences are SGDLS and YYNGEE. The CDR3 contains 15 residues. With 4 bases clipped from V and 5 bases from J, the junction kept 11 bases outside the gene matches. CDR3 nucleotides: TGTGCCAGCAGCTTCGCGACAGGGTCGGGAACTGAAGCTTTCTTT. The encoded protein is CASSFATGSGTEAFF.

The chain combines TRBV5-5 with TRBJ2-5, with 7 bases that match TRBD2. The germline V gene encodes CDR1 SGHKS and CDR2 YYEKEE (reference sequence). V trimming: 0 bases; J trimming: 4 bases; junction bases outside the gene matches: 3. The CDR3 extends over 14 amino acids. In nucleotides, the CDR3 is TGTGCCAGCAGCTTGGCCGGGGGGAGAGAGACCCAGTACTTC. Translating gives CASSLAGGRETQYF.

This sequence joins TRBV7-8 and TRBJ1-4; weak D call: TRBD1 (5 bases). Looked up from germline, CDR1 is SGHVS and CDR2 is FQNEAQ. The ends were cut back, 1 base at V and 8 bases at J, with 17 bases in the middle. This CDR3 region has 16 residues. CDR3 nucleotide sequence: TGTGCCAGCAGCTTAGGAAGGGGTCAGGGTCAGGAAAAACTGTTTTTT. Translating it yields CASSLGRGQGQEKLFF.

V is TRBV6-5 and J is TRBJ2-7, with TRBD1 as a possible D gene (6 bases). The germline V gene has CDR1 MNHEY and CDR2 SVGAGI. The CDR3 is 12 amino acids. Trimming removed 6 bases at V and 6 bases at J, with 12 bases between. CDR3 nucleotide sequence: TGTGCCAGCAGAAGACAGGCGGGCGAGCAGTACGTC. Translating gives CASRRQAGEQYV.

As DNA, the CDR3 is TGTGCCAGCAGCCCAAAGTGGGGACAGGAGACTAACTATGGCTACACCTTC. It encodes CASSPKWGQETNYGYTF. This chain joins TRBV9 and TRBJ1-2, with TRBD1 matching 8 bases. Germline loops: CDR1 SGDLS, CDR2 YYNGEE. The CDR3 length is 17 residues. With V trimmed by 4 bases and J by 0 bases, 11 bases remained unmatched.

V and J are TRBV6-5 and TRBJ1-3; D may be TRBD1 (6 bases). This CDR3 has 16 residues. V gave up 0 bases and J gave up 0 bases, with 9 bases separating them. Per germline, CDR1 MNHEY and CDR2 SVGAGI. The CDR3 region is CASSYSRDNSGNTIYF. In DNA, the CDR3 is TGTGCCAGCAGTTACTCACGGGACAACTCTGGAAACACCATATATTTT.

This clone has a single count. The rearrangement links TRBV5-4 to TRBJ2-1; 8 positions agree with TRBD1. CDR3 length equals 12 residues. CDR1 is SGHNT and CDR2 is YYREEE in the germline V gene (reference sequence). The V segment lost 4 bases and the J segment 7 bases; nucleotides outside the gene matches: 1. The CDR3 sequence: CASSRTGNEQFF. CDR3 coding DNA: TGTGCCAGCAGCCGGACAGGGAATGAGCAGTTCTTC.

The V gene is TRBV3-1 (or the pseudogene TRBV3-2), the J gene TRBJ2-3; a possible D gene is TRBD2 (7 bases). V lost 5 bases, J lost 6 bases, and 15 bases lay in between. The germline CDR1 and CDR2 sequences are LGHDT and YNNKEL (reference sequence). The CDR3 contains 14 residues. This CDR3 reads CASSGTGGLDTQYF. CDR3 nucleotide sequence: TGTGCCAGCAGCGGAACGGGGGGCCTGGATACGCAGTATTTT.

The V gene is TRBV5-5, the J gene TRBJ2-2, with unresolved D. Trimming shortened V by 4 bases and J by 2 bases, and 12 bases separated the two germline ends. CDR1 is SGHKS and CDR2 is YYEKEE in the germline V gene (reference sequence). The CDR3 runs 15 residues. Written as DNA, the CDR3 is TGTGCCAGCAGCCCCGGTAACGTAAACACCGGGGAGCTGTTTTTT. Translating gives CASSPGNVNTGELFF.

This clone was seen a handful of times. J is TRBJ1-2 and V is TRBV6-5, with 8 bases lining up with TRBD1. V dropped 11 bases and J dropped 4; count of bases not matched to a gene: 9. Germline V gene lookup returns CDR1 MNHEY and CDR2 SVGAGI. The CDR3 loop spans 13 amino acids. CDR3 residues: CASSDRASYGYTF. In DNA, the CDR3 is TGTGCCTCCTCGGACAGGGCCTCCTATGGCTACACCTTC.